This T cell receptor (beta chain) was captured by sequencing in a study of blood T cell repertoires in COVID-19. About the research overall: From the United States, Italy and Spain came samples of acute and convalescent COVID-19. The cDNA or gDNA used as material had been derived from T cells, B-cell-depleted T cells, or PBMCs.

Authors' data handling: Amplification of reference gene primers was used by the study to estimate nucleated cell counts. Clones were sequenced by immunoSEQ multiplex PCR, and TCRdb holds only the in-frame ones, with some missing. The V and J calls and the clone size are those of that table, but D and trimming were determined from the DNA. The sample has 200,000 to 250,000 clones, 65% to 90% seen once. A Seattle source enrolled patients during active infection and followed them longitudinally. Per germline, CDR1 SNHLY and CDR2 FYNNEI. The CDR3 length is 16 residues. V lost 4 bases, J lost 4 bases, and 5 bases stayed unmatched.

What was sequenced was peripheral blood. This TCR was recovered from a woman in her 70s with COVID-19, enrolled during active disease. The chain carries TRBV2 and TRBJ2-1; TRBD2 matches 12 bases. CDR3 nucleotide sequence: TGTGCCAGCAGTGGACTAGCGGGAGTGGGTTACAATGAGCAGTTCTTC. Translation: CASSGLAGVGYNEQFF.